A selection of T cell receptor beta chains follows, all from one sample in a study of blood T cells in healthy people across ages. MiXCR was run by TCRdb on the 5' RACE reads, yielding one entry per CDR3 protein. The sample shows about 930,000 distinct CDR3 sequences, about 27% of them seen only once. Separately, the same data were catalogued under a study of T cells of mothers and their children.

Sequencing was carried out using blood. The receptors were sampled from a woman aged 40 to 50 in good health. The CDR3 runs from the conserved cysteine through the conserved F or W. The D gene is left open where the match is weak. A clone size is listed for some rows: how often the clone was seen (once, few, many), or a class if it is expanded.

clone size	J gene	D gene	V gene	CDR3 DNA	CDR3 protein
many	TRBJ2-5	-	TRBV28	TGTGCCAGCAGTAGGCCGGACGGCGAGGAGACCCAGTACTTC	CASSRPDGEETQYF
many	TRBJ2-1	TRBD2	TRBV6-1	TGTGCCAGCAGTCCCCTAGCGGGGGCCAACAATGAGCAGTTCTTC	CASSPLAGANNEQFF
-	TRBJ1-1	-	TRBV30	TGTGCCTGGGCTCCGGGTTTGATGAGCACTGAAGCTTTCTTT	CAWAPGLMSTEAFF
few	TRBJ2-5	TRBD2	TRBV7-6	TGTGCCAGCAGCTTAGCCACTAGCGGGGGGATCCTCCAAGAGACCCAGTACTTC	CASSLATSGGILQETQYF
once	TRBJ2-6	TRBD1	TRBV5-1	TGCGCCAGCAGCCTACCGACAGGGCTAACACTCTCTGGGGCCAACGTCCTGACTTTC	CASSLPTGLTLSGANVLTF
-	TRBJ2-3	-	TRBV20-1	TGCAGTGCTAGATCAGGAGTGACAGGGTATTTT	CSARSGVTGYF
-	TRBJ2-5	-	TRBV12-3/TRBV12-4	TGTGCCAGCAGTGCAAGCGGAGCGGAGACCCAGTACTTC	CASSASGAETQYF
-	TRBJ2-7	-	TRBV5-1	TGCGCCAGCAGCGGGGGGCCGGGCGTAACTCCCTACGAGCAGTACTTC	CASSGGPGVTPYEQYF
many	TRBJ2-7	TRBD1	TRBV20-1	TGCAGTGCGAAGACGGACAGGTTCCTCTCCTACGAGCAGTACTTC	CSAKTDRFLSYEQYF
-	TRBJ2-3	-	TRBV20-1	TGCAGTGCTAGAGAAGGTGCTCAAACGCAGTATTTT	CSAREGAQTQYF
-	TRBJ2-5	TRBD1	TRBV7-9	TGTGCCAGCAGCTTAGGCCAACAGGGGATCCAAGAGACCCAGTACTTC	CASSLGQQGIQETQYF
few	TRBJ1-2	-	TRBV9	TGTGCCAGCAGCGTTAACACGGAGTATGGCTACACCTTC	CASSVNTEYGYTF
few	TRBJ1-1	-	TRBV5-1	TGCGCCAGCAGCTTGGTGTTAGGGGCGAACACTGAAGCTTTCTTT	CASSLVLGANTEAFF
-	TRBJ2-7	TRBD1	TRBV18	TGTGCCAGCTCACCCTTGACAGGGGGCTTCGACGAGCAGTACTTC	CASSPLTGGFDEQYF
-	TRBJ1-5	-	TRBV7-2	TGTGCCAGCAGCCCAGAGTATTATCAGCCCCAGCATTTT	CASSPEYYQPQHF
many	TRBJ1-1	-	TRBV29-1	TGCAGCGTTGAAGGGGGAACTGAAGCTTTCTTT	CSVEGGTEAFF
-	TRBJ1-4	-	TRBV7-9	TGTGCCAGCAGCTTGACCGGCGGACAGCCTGCAACTAATGAAAAACTGTTTTTT	CASSLTGGQPATNEKLFF
many	TRBJ2-7	-	TRBV28	TGTGCCAGCAACGATAGGGGGGGATTCGAGCAGTACTTC	CASNDRGGFEQYF
-	TRBJ1-2	-	TRBV29-1	TGCAGCTCGACCCAAACAGGGAGGGACGGCTACACCTTC	CSSTQTGRDGYTF
few	TRBJ1-5	TRBD1	TRBV20-1	TGCAGTGCTAGACCCGGACAGGTCGGGGGTCAGCCCCAGCATTTT	CSARPGQVGGQPQHF
-	TRBJ2-1	-	TRBV9	TGTGCCAGCAGCGTAGACCCCACAATCCTCTCTCCGGGGTTGGTATACAATGAGCAGTTCTTC	CASSVDPTILSPGLVYNEQFF
-	TRBJ2-6	-	TRBV2	TGTGCCAGCAGTAGGGCTGCGGAATACTCTGGGGCCAACGTCCTGACTTTC	CASSRAAEYSGANVLTF
few	TRBJ1-2	-	TRBV5-1	TGCGCCAGCAGCTTGGATGATCCCTGGGGCTACACCTTC	CASSLDDPWGYTF
-	TRBJ1-6	-	TRBV10-2	TGCGCCAGCCGCCGGGGGGATAATTCACCCCTCCACTTT	CASRRGDNSPLHF
-	TRBJ2-3	TRBD2	TRBV7-6	TGTGCCAGCAGCTTAGTACCTAGCGGGGTTACAGATACGCAGTATTTT	CASSLVPSGVTDTQYF